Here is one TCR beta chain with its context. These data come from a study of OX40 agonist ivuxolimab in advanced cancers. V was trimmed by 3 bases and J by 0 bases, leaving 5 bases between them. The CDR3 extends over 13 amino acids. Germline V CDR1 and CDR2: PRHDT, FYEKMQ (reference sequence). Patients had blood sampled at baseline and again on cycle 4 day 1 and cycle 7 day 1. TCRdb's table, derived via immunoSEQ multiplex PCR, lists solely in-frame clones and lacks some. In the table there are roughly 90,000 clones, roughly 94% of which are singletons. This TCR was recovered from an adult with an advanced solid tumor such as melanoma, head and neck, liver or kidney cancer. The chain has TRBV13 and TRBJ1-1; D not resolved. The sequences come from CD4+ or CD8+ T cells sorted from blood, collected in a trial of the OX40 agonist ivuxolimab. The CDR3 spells CASSFRLNTEAFF. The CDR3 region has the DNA TGTGCCAGCAGCTTCCGCTTGAACACTGAAGCTTTCTTT.